Following are 13 T cell receptor beta chains from one sample sequenced in a study of CD8 T cells in ankylosing spondylitis. Their target antigens are unknown. The study, taken as a whole, reports: A motif of roughly eight highly homologous TCR beta variants was seen as apparently characteristic of ankylosing spondylitis blood.

TCRdb called the 5' RACE reads again in MiXCR, with one record for every CDR3 protein. This table has 200,000 to 250,000 distinct CDR3 sequences, approximately 16% appearing once. The specimen sequenced was blood, either unsorted or a sorted T cell fraction (not recorded which). These receptors came from a male donor with ankylosing spondylitis.

The V and J genes are TRBV9 and TRBJ2-1; 7 bases agree with TRBD2. The trim removed 3 bases at V and 6 bases at J, leaving 3 bases unmatched. The length of the CDR3 is 13 residues. CDR1 is SGDLS, CDR2 YYNGEE, per germline. As DNA, the CDR3 is TGTGCCAGCAGCGAGACTAGCCCCAATGAGCAGTTCTTC. Its translation is CASSETSPNEQFF.

This clonotype has at least ten counts. The chain uses TRBV4-2 and TRBJ2-5; no clear D gene. The CDR3 contains 12 residues. The V end lost 0 bases, the J end lost 5 bases, and 4 bases lay between the germline ends. Germline CDR1 LGHNA, CDR2 YNFKEQ. This chain's CDR3 is CASSQDYETQYF. Here the CDR3 DNA reads TGTGCCAGCAGCCAAGACTACGAGACCCAGTACTTC.

The chain combines TRBV29-1 with TRBJ1-4; D not resolved. The V gene lost 2 bases and the J gene lost 7 bases, with 17 bases spanning the gap. The germline CDR1 and CDR2 sequences are SQVTM and ANQGSEA. CDR3 length: 15 amino acids. The CDR3 DNA is TGCAGCGTTGAACCCCTCGGGGAATCTAGTGAAAAACTGTTTTTT. Translated: CSVEPLGESSEKLFF.

This clonotype was seen only a few times. The chain links TRBV5-6 to TRBJ2-7; 7 bases are shared with TRBD1. V dropped 6 bases and J dropped 5; count of bases not matched to a gene: 14. The CDR3 runs to 15 residues. Germline CDR1 SGHDT, CDR2 YYEEEE. This CDR3 reads CASIPGSGGPNEQYF. The CDR3 DNA is TGTGCCAGCATCCCGGGGTCAGGGGGTCCCAACGAGCAGTACTTC.

Only a few counts were recorded for this clonotype. The V gene is TRBV11-2, the J gene TRBJ2-1; 8 bases map to TRBD2. In germline, CDR1 is SGHAT, CDR2 FQNNGV. Trimming cost V 1 base and J 8 bases; bases outside gene matches: 10. The CDR3 contains 16 residues. The CDR3 loop is CASSLAPRAGDDEQFF. Written as DNA, the CDR3 is TGTGCCAGCAGCTTAGCCCCGCGAGCGGGAGACGATGAGCAGTTCTTC.

The chain employs TRBV7-9 and TRBJ2-7, with a possible D match to TRBD1 (5 bases). Germline values: CDR1 SEHNR, CDR2 FQNEAQ (reference sequence). The V end lost 5 bases, the J end lost 2 bases, and 10 bases lay between the germline ends. The CDR3 is made up of 13 amino acids. CDR3 sequence reads: CASSTRQTYEQYF. CDR3 coding DNA: TGTGCCAGCAGCACGCGACAGACCTACGAGCAGTACTTC.

This clonotype has more than one count but fewer than ten. This chain joins TRBV7-9 and TRBJ1-1; D is possibly TRBD1 (5 bases). The ends were cut back, 8 bases at V and 0 bases at J, with 16 bases in the middle. In germline, CDR1 is SEHNR, CDR2 FQNEAQ (reference sequence). The CDR3 is 15 amino acids. This CDR3 is CASFSGDSLNTEAFF. CDR3 coding DNA: TGTGCCAGCTTTAGTGGGGACTCCCTGAACACTGAAGCTTTCTTT.

This clonotype was counted between two and nine times. This chain links TRBV20-1 with TRBJ2-1; D remains ambiguous. Per germline, CDR1 DFQATT and CDR2 SNEGSKA (reference sequence). V lost 0 bases, J lost 6 bases, and 3 bases lay in between. This CDR3 comprises 11 residues. The CDR3 is CSARDINEQFF. The CDR3 DNA is TGCAGTGCTAGAGATATCAATGAGCAGTTCTTC.

The chain combines TRBV9 with TRBJ2-3, with 7 bases identical to TRBD1. V dropped 4 bases and J dropped 5; count of bases not matched to a gene: 4. CDR3 length: 13 amino acids. Looked up from germline, CDR1 is SGDLS and CDR2 is YYNGEE. This chain's CDR3 is CASSPGGEDTQYF. DNA of the CDR3: TGTGCCAGCAGCCCAGGGGGAGAAGATACGCAGTATTTT.

The gene calls are TRBV7-9 and TRBJ2-1, with D possibly TRBD2 on 5 matching bases. V was shortened by 2 bases and J by 2 bases, with 10 bases between the two germline ends. Germline assignment: CDR1 SEHNR and CDR2 FQNEAQ (reference sequence). The CDR3 loop spans 15 amino acids. The CDR3 loop is CASSLSAGPYNEQFF. For the CDR3, the DNA is TGTGCCAGCAGCTTATCCGCGGGTCCCTACAATGAGCAGTTCTTC.

The chain combines TRBV5-6 with TRBJ1-1, with a possible D match to TRBD1 (5 bases). From germline, CDR1 is SGHDT and CDR2 YYEEEE. The V end was cut by 5 bases, the J end by 5 bases, with 10 bases between. The CDR3 covers 12 residues. The CDR3 loop reads CASSFQGTEAFF. The CDR3 DNA reads as TGTGCCAGCAGTTTCCAGGGAACTGAAGCTTTCTTT.

J is TRBJ2-7 and V is TRBV20-1, with a possible D match to TRBD1 (6 bases). Germline V lookup: CDR1 DFQATT, CDR2 SNEGSKA (reference sequence). Trimming cost V 6 bases and J 2 bases, with 20 bases left between them. This CDR3 has 15 amino acids. The chain's CDR3 is CSASPPDSNAYEQYF. The DNA of the CDR3 is TGCAGTGCCTCCCCCCCGGACAGCAATGCCTACGAGCAGTACTTC.

This chain joins TRBV2 and TRBJ2-1, with 10 nucleotides matching TRBD2. Germline V gene data show CDR1 as SNHLY and CDR2 as FYNNEI. Trimming cost V 5 bases and J 6 bases; bases outside gene matches: 10. The CDR3 loop spans 16 amino acids. CDR3 region: CASSQISGRTLNEQFF. In nucleotides, the CDR3 is TGTGCCAGCAGTCAAATTAGCGGGAGGACACTCAATGAGCAGTTCTTC.